The subject of this entry is one T cell receptor (beta chain). This record comes from a study of blood T cell repertoires in COVID-19. Across the whole study: Sites across the United States, Italy and Spain contributed samples from acute and convalescent COVID-19. T cells, B-cell-depleted T cells, or PBMCs supplied cDNA or gDNA.

CDR1 is MNHEY, CDR2 SMNVEV, per germline (reference sequence). This CDR3 region has 15 residues. The V and J ends lost 0 bases and 1 base respectively, with 9 bases between them. The table came from immunoSEQ multiplex PCR; TCRdb's copy has only in-frame clones and leaves some out. The repertoire holds about 240,000 clones, with roughly 80% as singletons. Sequenced material: peripheral blood. This chain links TRBV27 with TRBJ2-5; D might be TRBD2 (6 bases). The receptor was derived from a woman aged 55-70 years with active or convalescent COVID-19. CDR3 residues: CASSLSSSGQETQYF. Written as DNA, the CDR3 is TGTGCCAGCAGTTTATCGAGTAGCGGCCAAGAGACCCAGTACTTC.